A single sample is the source of the 21 T cell receptor beta chains below, sequenced in a study of CD4 T cells in relation to SARS-CoV-2 and coronaviruses. Clones were sequenced by immunoSEQ multiplex PCR, and TCRdb holds only the in-frame ones, with some missing. The data hold about 37,000 clones, with around 85% observed a single time. The specimen sequenced was memory CD4+ T cells from PBMCs. Every receptor here comes from an adult with COVID-19.

This chain connects TRBV10-1 to TRBJ2-7; TRBD2 matches at 10 bases. This CDR3 has 14 amino acids. Per the germline V gene, CDR1 is WNHNN and CDR2 is SYGVQD (reference sequence). Losses at the gene ends were 9 bases for V and 2 bases for J; bases not matched to a gene: 7. In DNA form, the CDR3 reads TGCGCCAGAGGTCGGACTAGCGGAACCTACGAGCAGTACTTC. It is translated as CARGRTSGTYEQYF.

The rearrangement links TRBV5-5 to TRBJ2-2, with a weak D call TRBD2 (7 bases). Trimming took off 1 base at V and 0 bases at J, with 10 bases between the two ends. The CDR3 sequence is 16 residues long. CDR1 and CDR2 (germline): SGHKS, YYEKEE (reference sequence). The CDR3 DNA reads TGTGCCAGCAGCTTGTTCGGGGGGCCGAACACCGGGGAGCTGTTTTTT. As protein: CASSLFGGPNTGELFF.

CDR3 DNA: TGCGCCAGCACCCTGGGGGGGATGGGCCAAGAGACCCAGTACTTC. Protein product: CASTLGGMGQETQYF. The rearrangement links TRBV5-1 to TRBJ2-5; 7 bases agree with TRBD2. With 6 bases clipped from V and 1 base from J, the junction kept 9 bases outside the gene matches. The CDR3 runs 15 residues. The germline CDR1 and CDR2 sequences are SGHRS and YFSETQ.

This chain connects TRBV5-5 to TRBJ2-7; tentatively, D is TRBD2 (6 bases). The germline V and J ends were trimmed by 1 base and 2 bases, with 19 bases remaining between them. This CDR3 is 17 amino acids long. The germline V gene has CDR1 SGHKS and CDR2 YYEKEE (reference sequence). The CDR3 sequence is CASSLPLRGIAAYEQYF. The CDR3 nucleotides are TGTGCCAGCAGCTTGCCCCTACGCGGGATCGCCGCCTACGAGCAGTACTTC.

The chain has TRBV3-1 (or the pseudogene TRBV3-2) and TRBJ1-6; D remains unclear. V was shortened by 1 base and J by 7 bases, with 5 bases between the two germline ends. The V gene's germline CDR1 is LGHDT and CDR2 YNNKEL (reference sequence). The CDR3 consists of 13 residues. CDR3 protein: CASSQVSNSPLHF. The CDR3 DNA reads TGTGCCAGCAGCCAAGTCTCCAATTCACCCCTCCACTTT.

The chain employs TRBV7-8 and TRBJ2-2, with TRBD2 matching 11 bases. This CDR3 has 14 residues. V lost 10 bases and J lost 4; bases outside the gene matches: 5. Germline V gene data show CDR1 as SGHVS and CDR2 as FQNEAQ. The CDR3 reads CAIRSGRATGELFF. The CDR3, as DNA: TGTGCCATCCGTAGCGGGAGGGCCACCGGGGAGCTGTTTTTT.

This chain uses TRBV11-2 with TRBJ2-5, with 8 bases that match TRBD1. Per germline, CDR1 SGHAT and CDR2 FQNNGV. CDR3 size: 17 residues. The J segment lost 5 bases and the V segment lost 1 base, leaving 12 bases of the junction unmatched. The CDR3 loop reads CASSLGGQGASRETQYF. The CDR3 coding sequence is TGTGCCAGCAGCTTAGGGGGGCAGGGGGCGTCCCGTGAGACCCAGTACTTC. Full variable domain (missing parts from reference TRBV11-2 and TRBJ2-5): EAGVAQSPRYKIIEKRQSVAFWCNPISGHATLYWYQQILGQGPKLLIQFQNNGVVDDSQLPKDRFSAERLKGVDSTLKIQPAKLEDSAVYLCASSLGGQGASRETQYFGPGTRLLVL.

V and J are TRBV7-2 and TRBJ2-7; TRBD2 agrees at 10 bases. V lost 2 bases and J lost 6; bases outside the gene matches: 4. CDR3 length equals 14 residues. From germline, CDR1 is SGHTA and CDR2 FQGNSA. The CDR3 DNA reads as TGTGCCAGCAGCTTACTAGCGGGAGCAAGCGAGCAGTACTTC. Encoded protein: CASSLLAGASEQYF.

This chain uses TRBV9 with TRBJ2-7, with D perhaps given as TRBD1 or TRBD2 (5 bases each). Germline lookup yields CDR1 SGDLS and CDR2 YYNGEE. This CDR3 region has 14 residues. Trimming removed 0 bases at V and 6 bases at J, with 13 bases between. CDR3 nucleotide sequence: TGTGCCAGCAGCGTAGCTGGGACCATCGGCGAGCAGTACTTC. This encodes CASSVAGTIGEQYF.

The CDR3 protein is CAWGRIEKLFF. Written as DNA, the CDR3 is TGTGCCTGGGGACGGATTGAAAAACTGTTTTTT. This chain links TRBV30 with TRBJ1-4; D remains unclear. This CDR3 is built from 11 residues. V dropped 5 bases and J dropped 7 bases, with 8 bases sitting between them. From germline, CDR1 is GTSNPN and CDR2 SVGIG (reference sequence).

The rearrangement uses TRBV4-1 and TRBJ1-3; TRBD1 is a possible D gene (5 bases). The CDR3 spans 16 residues. Between the trimmed V and J ends, which lost 3 bases and 0 bases, there was a span of 12 bases. From germline, CDR1 is MGHRA and CDR2 YSYEKL. CDR3 bases: TGCGCCAGCAGCCAGGTATGGGGCAGCTCTGGAAACACCATATATTTT. It codes for CASSQVWGSSGNTIYF.

A few counts support this clone. This chain links TRBV10-3 with TRBJ2-5; D possibly corresponds to TRBD2 (6 bases). Germline V CDR1 and CDR2: ENHRY, SYGVKD. CDR3 length: 15 amino acids. Trimming removed 6 bases at V and 1 base at J, with 15 bases between. CDR3 protein: CAIRGDRGTQETQYF. DNA for the CDR3: TGTGCCATCAGGGGCGACCGGGGGACCCAAGAGACCCAGTACTTC.

The chain is built from TRBV28 and TRBJ2-7; unclear D gene. From germline, CDR1 is MDHEN and CDR2 SYDVKM. The CDR3 totals 12 residues. V was pared by 6 bases and J by 3 bases, with 9 bases between. This chain's CDR3 is CASSPIYYEQYF. CDR3 bases: TGTGCCAGCAGCCCAATATACTACGAGCAGTACTTC.

The chain carries TRBV11-1 and TRBJ2-5, with D perhaps being TRBD1 or TRBD2 (5 bases each). Trimming took 6 bases from V and 1 from J, leaving 12 bases between them. The CDR3 is made up of 14 amino acids. Looked up from germline, CDR1 is SGHAT and CDR2 is FQDESV (reference sequence). The chain's CDR3 is CASSYLGGQETQYF. CDR3 nucleotide sequence: TGTGCCAGCAGTTACCTTGGGGGCCAAGAGACCCAGTACTTC.

J is TRBJ1-5 and V is TRBV7-2; 7 bases are a match to TRBD1. V lost 4 bases to trimming and J lost 3 bases; unmatched junction nucleotides: 6. The CDR3 sequence is 15 residues long. Germline CDR1 is SGHTA and CDR2 is FQGNSA. The CDR3 nucleotides read TGTGCCAGCAGCTCGACAGGGTTGGACAATCAGCCCCAGCATTTT. Its protein is CASSSTGLDNQPQHF.

This clone was observed a single time. The J gene is TRBJ1-5, the V gene TRBV28; TRBD1 agrees at 7 bases. The CDR3 is 13 residues long. Germline CDR1 reads MDHEN; CDR2 reads SYDVKM. After removal of 10 bases from V and 2 bases from J, the junction contained 5 bases not matched to a gene. The DNA of the CDR3 is TGTGCCACAGACAGGGATGGCAATCAGCCCCAGCATTTT. Its protein is CATDRDGNQPQHF.

This clone was recorded once. The rearrangement joins TRBV18 to TRBJ1-1; maybe TRBD1 (6 bases). Germline CDR1 KGHSH, CDR2 LQKENI. With 0 bases removed from V and 5 bases from J, the gap between germline ends came to 13 bases. The CDR3 consists of 15 residues. CDR3 DNA sequence: TGTGCCAGCTCACCACCGTCTAGGGGGATTACTGAAGCTTTCTTT. Translated, it gives CASSPPSRGITEAFF.

J is TRBJ1-1 and V is TRBV3-1 (or the pseudogene TRBV3-2); D possibly corresponds to TRBD1 (6 bases). CDR1 and CDR2 from the germline V gene are LGHDT and YNNKEL (reference sequence). The CDR3 is 14 amino acids. Trimming removed 1 base at V and 3 bases at J, with 9 bases between. The CDR3 sequence: CASSQVAGDTEAFF. CDR3 coding DNA: TGTGCCAGCAGCCAAGTAGCAGGGGACACTGAAGCTTTCTTT.

The chain joins TRBV28 to TRBJ2-2; 8 bases line up with TRBD2. V was pared by 2 bases and J by 4 bases, with 9 bases of the junction left unmatched. In germline, CDR1 is MDHEN, CDR2 SYDVKM. The CDR3 runs to 17 residues. The CDR3 reads CASSLASPGGGTGELFF. The DNA of the CDR3 is TGTGCCAGCAGTTTAGCTTCCCCGGGAGGGGGCACCGGGGAGCTGTTTTTT.

This chain connects TRBV27 to TRBJ2-1, with D unclear. The CDR3 runs to 16 residues. The V gene lost 6 bases and the J gene lost 1 base, with 16 bases spanning the gap. Germline assignment: CDR1 MNHEY and CDR2 SMNVEV (reference sequence). CDR3 protein: CASSPLPERSYNEQFF. The CDR3 region has the DNA TGTGCCAGCAGCCCCCTGCCCGAAAGGTCCTACAATGAGCAGTTCTTC.

The chain uses TRBV5-3 and TRBJ1-5; D gene unclear. TRBV5-3 is recorded as an ORF, its role being uncertain. V shed 7 bases and J shed 2 bases, with 16 bases lying between them. The CDR3 has 15 amino acids. The CDR3 protein is CARAGWVLGNQPQHF. CDR3 sequence (DNA): TGTGCCAGAGCCGGTTGGGTCTTGGGCAATCAGCCCCAGCATTTT.